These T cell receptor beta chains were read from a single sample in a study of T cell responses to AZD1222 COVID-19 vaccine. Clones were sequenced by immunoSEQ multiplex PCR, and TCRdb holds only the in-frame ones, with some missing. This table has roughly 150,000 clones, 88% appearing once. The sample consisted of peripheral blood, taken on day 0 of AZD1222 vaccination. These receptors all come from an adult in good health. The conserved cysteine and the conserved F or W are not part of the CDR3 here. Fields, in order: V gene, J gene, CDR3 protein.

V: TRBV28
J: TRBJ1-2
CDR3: ASSLLKPRQPA

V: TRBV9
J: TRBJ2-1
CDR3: ASSPLEVSTRNEQF

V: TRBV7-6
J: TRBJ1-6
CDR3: ASSLAGAGQGYNSPLH

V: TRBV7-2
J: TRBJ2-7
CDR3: ASSLASWPRDSTYEQY

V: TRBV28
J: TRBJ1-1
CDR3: ASSLLLQGGNTEAF

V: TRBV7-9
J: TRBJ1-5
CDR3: ASSLGADQPQH

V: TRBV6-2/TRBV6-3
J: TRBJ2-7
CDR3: ASSWTGWYEQY

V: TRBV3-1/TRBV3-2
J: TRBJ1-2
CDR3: ASSQEGIYGYT

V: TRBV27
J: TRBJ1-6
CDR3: ASSTVGNSPLH

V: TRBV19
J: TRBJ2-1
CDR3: ASIDPGRGYNEQF

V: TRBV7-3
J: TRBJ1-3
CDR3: ASSLDSWTGNTIY

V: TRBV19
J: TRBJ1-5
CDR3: AIGNRLTNQPQH

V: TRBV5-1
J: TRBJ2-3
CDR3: ASSSGTSEDTQY

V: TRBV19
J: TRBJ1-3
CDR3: ASYNPGLSHGNTIY

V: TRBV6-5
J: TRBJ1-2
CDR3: ASRASESNYGYT

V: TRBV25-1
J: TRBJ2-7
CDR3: ASSAAYEQY

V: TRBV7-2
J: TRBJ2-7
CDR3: ASSLGQLAEQY